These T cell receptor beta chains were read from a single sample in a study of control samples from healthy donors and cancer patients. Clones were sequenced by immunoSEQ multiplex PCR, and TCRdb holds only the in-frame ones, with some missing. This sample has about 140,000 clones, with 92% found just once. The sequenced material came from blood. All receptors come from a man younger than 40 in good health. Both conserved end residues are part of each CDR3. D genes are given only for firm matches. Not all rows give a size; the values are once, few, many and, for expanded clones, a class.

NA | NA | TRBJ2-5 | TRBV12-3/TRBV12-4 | CASGFPETQYF | TGTGCCAGCGGATTCCCGGAGACCCAGTACTTC
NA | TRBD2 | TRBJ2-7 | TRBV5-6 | CASSLEGGYEQYF | TGTGCCAGCAGCTTAGAGGGAGGGTACGAGCAGTACTTC
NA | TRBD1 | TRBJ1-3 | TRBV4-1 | CASSQLGQGRNTIYF | TGCGCCAGCAGCCAATTAGGACAGGGCAGAAACACCATATATTTT
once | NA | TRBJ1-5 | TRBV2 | CASRRDTIGSNQPQHF | TGTGCCAGCAGACGGGACACCATAGGTAGCAATCAGCCCCAGCATTTT
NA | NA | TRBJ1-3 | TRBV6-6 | CASSRARSTTGDTIYF | TGTGCCAGCAGTCGAGCGAGATCAACAACCGGGGACACCATATATTTT
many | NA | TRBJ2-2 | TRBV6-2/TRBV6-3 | CASSYSIADTGELFF | TGTGCCAGCAGTTACTCGATCGCTGACACCGGGGAGCTGTTTTTT
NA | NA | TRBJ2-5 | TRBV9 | CASSATGLVGETQYF | TGTGCCAGCAGCGCCACAGGGTTGGTCGGAGAGACCCAGTACTTC
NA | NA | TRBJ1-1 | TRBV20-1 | CSARVSAEAFF | TGCAGTGCTCGGGTAAGCGCTGAAGCTTTCTTT
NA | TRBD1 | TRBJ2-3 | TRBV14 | CASSLGDRDADTQYF | TGTGCCAGCAGCCTAGGAGACAGGGACGCAGATACGCAGTATTTT
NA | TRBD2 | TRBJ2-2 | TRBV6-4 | CASSVEPQREGNTGELFF | TGTGCCAGCAGTGTTGAGCCACAGCGGGAGGGGAACACCGGGGAGCTGTTTTTT
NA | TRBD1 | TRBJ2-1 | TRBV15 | CATSRGQTYNEQFF | TGTGCCACCAGCAGGGGACAGACCTACAATGAGCAGTTCTTC
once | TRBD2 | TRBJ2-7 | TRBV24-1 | CATSDPGGYEQYF | TGTGCCACCAGTGATCCGGGGGGCTACGAGCAGTACTTC
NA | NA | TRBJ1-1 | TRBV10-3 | CAIALEVNTEAFF | TGTGCCATCGCCCTGGAGGTGAACACTGAAGCTTTCTTT
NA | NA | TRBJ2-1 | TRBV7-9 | CASSLISAEFAITYNEQFF | TGTGCCAGCAGCTTAATTTCAGCGGAGTTCGCAATAACCTACAATGAGCAGTTCTTC
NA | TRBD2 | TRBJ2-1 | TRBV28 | CASSLLSGRAKEQFF | TGTGCCAGCAGTTTATTGAGCGGGAGGGCGAAAGAGCAGTTCTTC
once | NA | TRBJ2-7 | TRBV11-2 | CASSLLRLSYEQYF | TGTGCCAGCAGCTTATTGCGGCTCTCCTACGAGCAGTACTTC
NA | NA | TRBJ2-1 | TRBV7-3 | CASSLILAHEQFF | TGTGCCAGCAGCTTAATACTAGCTCATGAGCAGTTCTTC
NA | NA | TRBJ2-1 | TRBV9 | CASSAVLAPSYNEQFF | TGTGCCAGCAGCGCCGTCTTAGCGCCCTCCTACAATGAGCAGTTCTTC
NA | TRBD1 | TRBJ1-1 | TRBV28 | CASTFGQGATEAFF | TGTGCCAGCACCTTTGGACAGGGGGCCACTGAAGCTTTCTTT
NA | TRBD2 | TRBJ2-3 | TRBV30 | CAWLLAGGPGNTQYF | TGTGCCTGGCTACTAGCGGGAGGGCCGGGGAATACGCAGTATTTT
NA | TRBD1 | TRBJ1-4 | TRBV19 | CASGQGATNEKLFF | TGTGCCAGTGGACAGGGGGCAACTAATGAAAAACTGTTTTTT
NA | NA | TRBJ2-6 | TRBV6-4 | CASSPDSVSGANVLTF | TGTGCCAGCAGTCCGGACAGCGTCTCTGGGGCCAACGTCCTGACTTTC